The 20 T cell receptor beta chains reported below all come from one sample, sequenced in a study of blood T cell repertoires in COVID-19. Sequencing used immunoSEQ multiplex PCR; TCRdb keeps in-frame clones, though not all of them. This table has just over 70,000 clones, around nine tenths appearing once. Material for sequencing was peripheral blood. The receptor source for this set is a human donor in a cohort sampled during active COVID-19.

The chain is built from TRBV28 and TRBJ2-1; a possible D gene is TRBD1 (6 bases). The CDR3 totals 14 residues. The germline V and J ends were trimmed by 5 bases and 4 bases, with 12 bases remaining between them. CDR1 and CDR2 (germline): MDHEN, SYDVKM. CDR3 sequence: CASSPTQGYNEQFF. As DNA, the CDR3 is TGTGCCAGCAGTCCAACTCAGGGGTACAATGAGCAGTTCTTC.

In its sample, this clone ranks as medium-sized. The J gene is TRBJ2-7, the V gene TRBV5-4, with 9 bases that match TRBD2. This CDR3 is built from 16 residues. V trimming: 4 bases; J trimming: 5 bases; junction bases outside the gene matches: 13. Germline values: CDR1 SGHNT, CDR2 YYREEE (reference sequence). The CDR3 DNA reads as TGTGCCAGCAGCCCAGCCCCCCTAGCGGGGATAAACGAGCAGTACTTC. Encoded protein: CASSPAPLAGINEQYF.

V usage is TRBV27 and J usage is TRBJ1-2; no clear D. Per the germline V gene, CDR1 is MNHEY and CDR2 is SMNVEV (reference sequence). This CDR3 spans 13 amino acids. The V end lost 4 bases, the J end lost 2 bases, and 8 bases lay between the germline ends. The CDR3 DNA reads TGTGCCAGCAGTTCCGTCGGGAACTATGGCTACACCTTC. It codes for CASSSVGNYGYTF.

The chain joins TRBV11-2 to TRBJ1-1; no definite D call. The length of the CDR3 is 17 residues. Trimming removed 2 bases at V and 1 base at J, with 17 bases between. The germline V gene has CDR1 SGHAT and CDR2 FQNNGV. In DNA, the CDR3 is TGTGCCAGCAGCTTAAGCCGGGGATCAGAAGGGAACACTGAAGCTTTCTTT. This gives the protein CASSLSRGSEGNTEAFF. The full variable domain, with the rest looked up from reference TRBV11-2 and TRBJ1-1, is EAGVAQSPRYKIIEKRQSVAFWCNPISGHATLYWYQQILGQGPKLLIQFQNNGVVDDSQLPKDRFSAERLKGVDSTLKIQPAKLEDSAVYLCASSLSRGSEGNTEAFFGQGTRLTVV.

V gene TRBV7-9 combines with J gene TRBJ1-5, with 8 bases lining up with TRBD1. V lost 2 bases, J lost 3 bases, and 3 bases stayed unmatched. The V gene's germline CDR1 is SEHNR and CDR2 FQNEAQ (reference sequence). The CDR3 totals 15 residues. The CDR3 DNA reads TGTGCCAGCAGCTTACAGGGACAGGTCAATCAGCCCCAGCATTTT. Residues: CASSLQGQVNQPQHF.

The V gene is TRBV6-5, the J gene TRBJ2-5; D is uncertain. The CDR3 totals 12 residues. V lost 4 bases to trimming and J lost 5 bases, with 8 bases between them. Germline CDR1 MNHEY, CDR2 SVGAGI. CDR3 DNA sequence: TGTGCCAGCAGTTCGAGCCGGGAGACCCAGTACTTC. Translating gives CASSSSRETQYF.

This sequence joins TRBV11-2 and TRBJ2-7; a weak D match, TRBD2 (6 bases). The V end lost 2 bases, the J end lost 3 bases, and 14 bases lay between the germline ends. The CDR3 is made up of 15 amino acids. The germline CDR1 and CDR2 sequences are SGHAT and FQNNGV. The CDR3 protein is CASSLLRDSIYEQYF. The CDR3 DNA sequence: TGTGCCAGCAGCTTACTCAGGGACTCCATCTACGAGCAGTACTTC.

This chain uses TRBV7-2 with TRBJ2-7; 7 bases map to TRBD1. The CDR3 runs 16 residues. Trimming removed 2 bases from V and 6 bases from J; junction bases left unmatched: 13. The germline V gene has CDR1 SGHTA and CDR2 FQGNSA. CDR3 bases: TGTGCCAGCAGCTTACACGCCCTTGGACAGGCCTTCGAGCAGTACTTC. Protein: CASSLHALGQAFEQYF. Supplemented by reference TRBV7-2 and TRBJ2-7, the full variable domain reads GAGVSQSPSNKVTEKGKDVELRCDPISGHTALYWYRQSLGQGLEFLIYFQGNSAPDKSGLPSDRFSAERTGGSVSTLTIQRTQQEDSAVYLCASSLHALGQAFEQYFGPGTRLTVT.

This chain connects TRBV11-2 to TRBJ1-3; no reliable D call. The germline V and J ends were trimmed by 1 base and 0 bases, with 10 bases remaining between them. CDR1 and CDR2 (germline): SGHAT, FQNNGV. This CDR3 is 16 amino acids long. CDR3 in DNA: TGTGCCAGCAGCTTAGGCCCGTCAGGCTCTGGAAACACCATATATTTT. Protein: CASSLGPSGSGNTIYF.

The chain couples TRBV12-3 or TRBV12-4 to TRBJ1-1, with TRBD1 as a possible D gene (6 bases). V lost 3 bases, J lost 5 bases, and 10 bases lay in between. The CDR3 is made up of 13 amino acids. The CDR3 sequence is CASSFVDRTEAFF. CDR3 bases: TGTGCCAGCAGTTTCGTCGACAGGACTGAAGCTTTCTTT.

The chain carries TRBV29-1 and TRBJ2-7; 9 bases fit TRBD2. The CDR3 runs 14 residues. V dropped 6 bases and J dropped 2; count of bases not matched to a gene: 8. Germline values: CDR1 SQVTM, CDR2 ANQGSEA. The CDR3 is CSVGRTSATYEQYF. CDR3 in DNA: TGCAGCGTGGGACGGACTAGCGCAACCTACGAGCAGTACTTC.

This chain uses TRBV7-2 with TRBJ1-5; possibly TRBD1 for D (5 bases). Germline CDR1 SGHTA, CDR2 FQGNSA. This CDR3 is built from 15 residues. The V end was cut by 0 bases, the J end by 5 bases, with 11 bases between. CDR3 nucleotide sequence: TGTGCCAGCAGCTTAGCCCAGGGTTTGGATCAGCCCCAGCATTTT. Translating it yields CASSLAQGLDQPQHF.

The rearrangement uses TRBV30 and TRBJ2-7; 9 positions agree with TRBD1. CDR1 GTSNPN and CDR2 SVGIG come from the germline V gene (reference sequence). The J segment lost 0 bases and the V segment lost 0 bases, leaving 12 bases of the junction unmatched. This CDR3 has 18 residues. CDR3 protein: CAWSVTPIGTGSSYEQYF. CDR3 nucleotides: TGTGCCTGGAGTGTAACCCCCATCGGGACAGGGAGCTCCTACGAGCAGTACTTC. Supplemented by reference TRBV30 and TRBJ2-7, the full variable domain reads SQTIHQWPATLVQPVGSPLSLECTVEGTSNPNLYWYRQAAGRGLQLLFYSVGIGQISSEVPQNLSASRPQDRQFILSSKKLLLSDSGFYLCAWSVTPIGTGSSYEQYFGPGTRLTVT.

V usage is TRBV9 and J usage is TRBJ1-2; unclear D gene. The CDR3 runs to 14 residues. CDR1 and CDR2 from the germline V gene are SGDLS and YYNGEE. The V and J ends lost 0 bases and 2 bases respectively, with 8 bases between them. Here the CDR3 reads CASSVGSGNYGYTF. CDR3 coding DNA: TGTGCCAGCAGCGTAGGTTCAGGCAACTATGGCTACACCTTC.

The chain has TRBV27 and TRBJ2-7, with 11 nucleotides matching TRBD2. The CDR3 totals 17 residues. From germline, CDR1 is MNHEY and CDR2 SMNVEV (reference sequence). J lost 0 bases, V lost 6 bases, and 10 bases had no gene match. This CDR3 reads CASSPMKTSGGSYEQYF. The CDR3 DNA is TGTGCCAGCAGCCCAATGAAAACTAGCGGGGGCTCCTACGAGCAGTACTTC.

This clone was counted a single time. V gene TRBV7-9 combines with J gene TRBJ2-7; TRBD1 aligns across 8 bases. The CDR3 is made up of 15 amino acids. The V segment lost 5 bases and the J segment 2 bases; nucleotides outside the gene matches: 8. CDR1 and CDR2 (germline): SEHNR, FQNEAQ (reference sequence). The CDR3 here is CASSKRQGSTYEQYF. The CDR3 DNA sequence: TGTGCCAGCAGCAAACGACAGGGGTCAACCTACGAGCAGTACTTC.

This chain links TRBV9 with TRBJ1-1; 8 bases line up with TRBD1. CDR1 SGDLS and CDR2 YYNGEE come from the germline V gene. The CDR3 has 14 amino acids. The J segment lost 4 bases and the V segment lost 0 bases, leaving 2 bases of the junction unmatched. The CDR3 nucleotides are TGTGCCAGCAGCGTAGCAGGGGGCGGCACTGAAGCTTTCTTT. This codes for CASSVAGGGTEAFF.

This chain connects TRBV28 to TRBJ2-7; 11 bases are a match to TRBD1. Unmatched junction bases numbered 7, after V lost 8 bases and J lost 7 bases. Germline values: CDR1 MDHEN, CDR2 SYDVKM. This CDR3 spans 13 amino acids. CDR3 amino acids: CASWGTGGIEQYF. The CDR3 nucleotides read TGTGCCAGCTGGGGGACAGGGGGTATTGAGCAGTACTTC.

The rearrangement links TRBV11-2 to TRBJ2-7, with D tentatively TRBD2 (5 bases). V was shortened by 1 base and J by 0 bases, with 13 bases between the two germline ends. CDR1 and CDR2 from the germline V gene are SGHAT and FQNNGV. The CDR3 length is 16 residues. The CDR3 DNA follows: TGTGCCAGCAGCTTAGCCGGCGGGCCGAGCTCCTACGAGCAGTACTTC. It codes for CASSLAGGPSSYEQYF.

The CDR3 DNA sequence: TGTGCCAGTAGGGCCGCCTCGGGTGGCACTGAAGCTTTCTTT. This sequence encodes CASRAASGGTEAFF. J is TRBJ1-1 and V is TRBV19, with D unclear. This CDR3 has 14 amino acids. The ends were cut back, 6 bases at V and 4 bases at J, with 15 bases in the middle. CDR1 is LNHDA and CDR2 is SQIVND in the germline V gene (reference sequence).